The clone carrying this T cell receptor beta chain occurred many times. Its cognate antigen is unknown. TCRdb redid the calling of the 5' RACE reads with MiXCR, one entry per CDR3 protein. This table holds 500,000 to 650,000 distinct CDR3 sequences, approximately 5.3% found once. The sample is drawn from a study of CD8 T cells in ankylosing spondylitis. General observations from the study: Made up of about eight highly homologous variants, a TCR beta motif appeared characteristic of ankylosing spondylitis blood.

The V end lost 10 bases, the J end lost 0 bases, and 14 bases lay between the germline ends. Germline V lookup: CDR1 MNHEY, CDR2 SMNVEV (reference sequence). The CDR3 contains 14 residues. The sequence was collected from a male donor with ankylosing spondylitis. Source material: blood, either unsorted or a sorted T cell fraction (not recorded which). This chain uses TRBV27 with TRBJ2-3, with D possibly being TRBD1 (5 bases). The DNA of the CDR3 is TGTGCCACCATGAACAGGAGAAGCACAGATACGCAGTATTTT. It yields the protein CATMNRRSTDTQYF.